This T cell receptor beta chain was found in a study of blood T cell repertoires in COVID-19. The overall study: Some COVID-19 samples were acute and others convalescent; all came from the United States, Italy and Spain. T cells, B-cell-depleted T cells, or PBMCs provided the cDNA or gDNA that served as material.

Trimming at V came to 6 bases and at J to 2 bases, leaving 9 bases not matched to a gene. Germline loops: CDR1 KGHSH, CDR2 LQKENI. The length of the CDR3 is 15 residues. Authors' processing steps: Researchers report that nucleated cell counts were estimated from reference gene primer amplification. The assay was immunoSEQ multiplex PCR, and TCRdb's table has in-frame clones only and misses some. V, J and clone size are taken as reported in that table, and D and trimming were inferred from the DNA itself. The table includes around 92,000 clones, approximately 86% detected once. This sequence joins TRBV18 and TRBJ2-5; 7 positions agree with TRBD1. The specimen was peripheral blood. The TCR originated in a woman aged 55-70 years in a cohort sampled during active or convalescent COVID-19. The DNA for the CDR3 is TGTGCCAGCTCCCAAGACAGGGTTTCACAAGAGACCCAGTACTTC. Amino acid sequence: CASSQDRVSQETQYF. The complete variable domain, with remaining parts taken from reference TRBV18 and TRBJ2-5, reads NAGVMQNPRHLVRRRGQEARLRCSPMKGHSHVYWYRQLPEEGLKFMVYLQKENIIDESGMPKERFSAEFPKEGPSILRIQQVVRGDSAAYFCASSQDRVSQETQYFGPGTRLLVL.